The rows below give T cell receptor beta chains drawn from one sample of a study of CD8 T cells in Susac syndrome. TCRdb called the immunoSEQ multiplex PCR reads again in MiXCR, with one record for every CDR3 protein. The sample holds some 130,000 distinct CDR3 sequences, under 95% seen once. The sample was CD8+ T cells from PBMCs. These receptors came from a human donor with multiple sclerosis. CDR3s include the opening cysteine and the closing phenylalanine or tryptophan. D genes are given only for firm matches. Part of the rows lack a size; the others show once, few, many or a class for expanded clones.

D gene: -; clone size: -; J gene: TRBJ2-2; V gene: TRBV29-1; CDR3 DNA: TGCAGCGTTATGTTATACACCGGGGAGCTGTTTTTT; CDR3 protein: CSVMLYTGELFF
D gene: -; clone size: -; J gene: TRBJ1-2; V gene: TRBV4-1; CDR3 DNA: TGCGCCAGCAGCCAAGAAGGAGGGGCTAGTGGCTATGGCTACACCTTC; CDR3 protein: CASSQEGGASGYGYTF
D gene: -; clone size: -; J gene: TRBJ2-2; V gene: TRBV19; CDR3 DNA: TGTGCCAGTAAGGCCGGGGAGCTGTTTTTT; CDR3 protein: CASKAGELFF
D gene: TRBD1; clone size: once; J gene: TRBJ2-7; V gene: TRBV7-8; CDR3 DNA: TGTGCCAGCAGCTCGCCGGGACAGGGAACCTACGAGCAGTACTTC; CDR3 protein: CASSSPGQGTYEQYF
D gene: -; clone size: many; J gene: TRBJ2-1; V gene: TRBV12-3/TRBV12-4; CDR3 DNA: TGTGCCAGCAGTTTGGGCTACAATGAGCAGTTCTTC; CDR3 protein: CASSLGYNEQFF
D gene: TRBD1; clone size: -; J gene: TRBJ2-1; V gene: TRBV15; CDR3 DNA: TGTGCCACCGACCGACAGGGGGGGATCTACAATGAGCAGTTCTTC; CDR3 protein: CATDRQGGIYNEQFF
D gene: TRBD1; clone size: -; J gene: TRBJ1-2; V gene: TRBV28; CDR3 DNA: TGTGCCAGCAGTTCCCCCGACAGGGGGCATGGCTACACCTTC; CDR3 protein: CASSSPDRGHGYTF
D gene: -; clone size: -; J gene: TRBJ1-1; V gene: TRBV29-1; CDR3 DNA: TGCAGCGCCCAGGGGTTGAACACTGAAGCTTTCTTT; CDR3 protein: CSAQGLNTEAFF
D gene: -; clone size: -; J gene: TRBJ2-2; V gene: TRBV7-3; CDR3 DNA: TGTGCCAGCAGCTTCTTTTCCCGGAGGAGCACCGGGGAGCTGTTTTTT; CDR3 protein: CASSFFSRRSTGELFF
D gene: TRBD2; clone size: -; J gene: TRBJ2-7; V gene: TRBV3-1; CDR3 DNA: TGTGCCAGCAGCCAAGGTAGCGGGATTTACGAGCAGTACTTC; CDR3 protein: CASSQGSGIYEQYF
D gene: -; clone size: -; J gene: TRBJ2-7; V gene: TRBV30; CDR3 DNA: TGTGCCTGGAGTGTAAGTTGGGGATCGGCCGAGCAGTACTTC; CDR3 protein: CAWSVSWGSAEQYF
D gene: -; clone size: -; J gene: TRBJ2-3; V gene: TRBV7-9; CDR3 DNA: TGTGCCAGCAGCCTCTGGGGCCCCACAGATACGCAGTATTTT; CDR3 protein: CASSLWGPTDTQYF
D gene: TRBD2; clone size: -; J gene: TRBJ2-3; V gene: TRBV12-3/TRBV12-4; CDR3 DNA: TGTGCCAGCAGCCCCACCTCTAGCGGATACACAGATACGCAGTATTTT; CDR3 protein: CASSPTSSGYTDTQYF
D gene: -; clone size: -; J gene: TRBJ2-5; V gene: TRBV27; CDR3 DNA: TGTGCCAGCAGTTGGGGAGCCGCCGGGAGGACCCAGTACTTC; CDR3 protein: CASSWGAAGRTQYF
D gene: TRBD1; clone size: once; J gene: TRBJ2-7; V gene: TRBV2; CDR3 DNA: TGTGCCATCCCCACAGGGGGTAAGGAGCAGTACTTC; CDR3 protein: CAIPTGGKEQYF
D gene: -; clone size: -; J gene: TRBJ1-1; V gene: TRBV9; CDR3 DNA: TGTGCCAGCAGCGTAGGTACAGGGACGATTGAAGCTTTCTTT; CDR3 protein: CASSVGTGTIEAFF
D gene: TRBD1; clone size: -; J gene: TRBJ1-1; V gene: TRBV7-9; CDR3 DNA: TGTGCCAGCAGCACGGGACAGGGGATCGCTGAAGCTTTCTTT; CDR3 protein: CASSTGQGIAEAFF
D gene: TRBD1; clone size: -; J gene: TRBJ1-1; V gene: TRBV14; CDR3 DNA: TGTGCCAGCAGCCAAGCCAGGGGGTATACTGAAGCTTTCTTT; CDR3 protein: CASSQARGYTEAFF
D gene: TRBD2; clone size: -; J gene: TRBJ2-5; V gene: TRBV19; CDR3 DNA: TGTGCCAGTAGTCGACTAGCGGGACAAGAGACCCAGTACTTC; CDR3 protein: CASSRLAGQETQYF
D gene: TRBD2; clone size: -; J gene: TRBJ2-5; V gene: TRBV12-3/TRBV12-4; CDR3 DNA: TGTGCCAGCAGTCTCGTAGCGGGAGGGGTGAAGACCCAGTACTTC; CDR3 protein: CASSLVAGGVKTQYF